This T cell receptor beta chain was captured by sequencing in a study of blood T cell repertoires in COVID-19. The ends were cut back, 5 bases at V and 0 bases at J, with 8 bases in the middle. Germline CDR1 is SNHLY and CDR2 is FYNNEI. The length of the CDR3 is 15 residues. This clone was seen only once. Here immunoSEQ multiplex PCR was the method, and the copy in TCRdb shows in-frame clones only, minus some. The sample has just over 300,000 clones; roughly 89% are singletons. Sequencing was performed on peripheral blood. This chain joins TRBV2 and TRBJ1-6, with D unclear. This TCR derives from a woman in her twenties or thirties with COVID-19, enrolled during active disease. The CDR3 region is CASSSESSYNSPLHF. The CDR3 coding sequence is TGTGCCAGCAGTTCGGAGAGCTCCTATAATTCACCCCTCCACTTT. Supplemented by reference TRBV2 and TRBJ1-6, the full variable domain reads EPEVTQTPSHQVTQMGQEVILRCVPISNHLYFYWYRQILGQKVEFLVSFYNNEISEKSEIFDDQFSVERPDGSNFTLKIRSTKLEDSAMYFCASSSESSYNSPLHFGNGTRLTVT.